The clone carrying this T cell receptor (beta chain) was observed at least ten times. Its antigen is undetermined. In TCRdb, the 5' RACE reads were re-called with MiXCR into one record per CDR3 protein. The sample includes about 32,000 distinct CDR3 sequences, 24% of them seen just once. Germline CDR1 is MNHEY and CDR2 is SMNVEV (reference sequence). V lost 0 bases to trimming and J lost 4 bases; unmatched junction nucleotides: 3. The CDR3 length is 15 residues. Study conclusions and caveats: Tumor memory CD4+ T cell TCR gene usage was found to cluster with blood and lymph node memory CD4+ cells and with lymph node naive CD4+ cells.

Sequencing was performed on memory CD4+ T cells sorted from blood. The subset was: memory CD4+ T cells, CD4+CD45RO+CD25-. V usage is TRBV27 and J usage is TRBJ2-1, with 7 bases that match TRBD1. This clonotype was obtained from a female donor with breast cancer. The CDR3 nucleotides are TGTGCCAGCAGTTTATCCGGGACAGCTTACAATGAGCAGTTCTTC. This translates into CASSLSGTAYNEQFF.